This T cell receptor (beta chain) was captured by sequencing in a study of blood T cell repertoires in COVID-19. About the research overall: Specimens from acute and convalescent COVID-19 originated in the United States, Italy and Spain.

V was clipped by 5 bases and J by 5 bases; unmatched bases: 12. Germline V gene sequence: CDR1 MDHEN, CDR2 SYDVKM. The CDR3 is 17 amino acids. Study processing details: Counts of nucleated cells, estimated from reference gene primer amplification, were obtained. The table came from immunoSEQ multiplex PCR; TCRdb's copy has only in-frame clones and leaves some out. The V and J calls and clone size are taken from that table; D and trimming were inferred from the DNA. This sample has fewer than 130,000 clones, with roughly 91% found just once. V is TRBV28 and J is TRBJ2-3; the match to TRBD2 covers 11 bases. This receptor was taken from a woman aged 45-65 years with acute or convalescent COVID-19. The sequenced material came from peripheral blood. CDR3 coding DNA: TGTGCCAGCAGTCCGACCTTAACTAGCGGGAGTGGAGATACGCAGTATTTT. It encodes CASSPTLTSGSGDTQYF.